Below, 5 T cell receptor beta chains from the same sample are listed, as sequenced in a study of control samples from healthy donors and cancer patients. Sequenced by immunoSEQ multiplex PCR; TCRdb stores in-frame clones only, minus some. This sample has about 130,000 clones; about 90% occur once, and the top ten carry around 1.8%. The sample consisted of blood. The receptors shown here come from a man aged 18 to 29 in good health.

The chain uses TRBV10-3 and TRBJ2-3, with TRBD2 identical over 8 bases. CDR1 and CDR2 from the germline V gene are ENHRY and SYGVKD. The CDR3 has 16 amino acids. V was pared by 2 bases and J by 1 base, with 5 bases of the junction left unmatched. In DNA, the CDR3 is TGTGCCATCAGTGAGCGAACTAGCGGAGGCACAGATACGCAGTATTTT. Protein: CAISERTSGGTDTQYF.

The chain joins TRBV28 to TRBJ2-5, with D hard to call. Germline loops: CDR1 MDHEN, CDR2 SYDVKM. The length of the CDR3 is 13 residues. V was clipped by 2 bases and J by 0 bases, with 4 bases between them. CDR3 sequence (DNA): TGTGCCAGCAGTTTAGGAGACCAAGAGACCCAGTACTTC. Translated, it gives CASSLGDQETQYF.

The genes are TRBV24-1 and TRBJ1-2; tentative D call: TRBD1 (5 bases). The CDR3 spans 15 residues. Per germline, CDR1 KGHDR and CDR2 SFDVKD. Trimming removed 2 bases from V and 3 bases from J, with 12 bases in between. The DNA of the CDR3 is TGTGCCACCAGTGATTCAACCTCAGGGTACTATGGCTACACCTTC. This sequence encodes CATSDSTSGYYGYTF.

This chain joins TRBV29-1 and TRBJ2-7; TRBD1 aligns across 8 bases. V dropped 5 bases and J dropped 0; count of bases not matched to a gene: 3. This CDR3 contains 13 residues. Germline CDR1 and CDR2: SQVTM and ANQGSEA. The CDR3 DNA follows: TGCAGCGTTTCGACAGGGGACTCCTACGAGCAGTACTTC. This sequence encodes CSVSTGDSYEQYF.

This chain uses TRBV20-1 with TRBJ2-3; D gene ambiguous. Per germline, CDR1 DFQATT and CDR2 SNEGSKA (reference sequence). The CDR3 is 11 residues long. The V and J ends lost 2 bases and 10 bases respectively, with 10 bases between them. The CDR3 DNA sequence: TGCAGTGCTAGAAAGACTTCTCCGCAGTATTTT. This sequence encodes CSARKTSPQYF.